This T cell receptor (beta chain) was sequenced for a study of CXCR3-negative and CXCR3-positive naive CD8 T cells. Germline CDR1 reads SGHVS; CDR2 reads FQNEAQ. This CDR3 spans 16 amino acids. The authors prepared UMI-labeled TRB cDNA libraries by 5' RACE. TCRdb re-called the 5' RACE reads and shows each CDR3 protein once, DNA omitted. The data show tens of thousands of distinct CDR3 sequences, and the top ten clones hold 1.6%. Study results and caveats: The study found that naive CXCR3-negative and CXCR3-positive cells shared TRBV-TRBJ usage, while memory cells differed.

As for this clonotype: Its specificity is not known.

Material for sequencing was naive CXCR3- CD8+ T cells from blood. As to subset: CD45RO-CCR7+CD27+CD95- naive CD8+ T cells lacking CXCR3 (TNR3-). The clonotype was recovered from a human donor in good health. Some clones in this sample may be carry-over from other donors' samples. The rearrangement links TRBV7-8 to TRBJ2-1; TCRdb designates TRBD1, a call that cannot be tested without DNA. The CDR3 region is CASSSNGDRVYNEQFF.